This passage covers 7 T cell receptor beta chains from one sample sequenced in a study of radiation and T cells in renal cell carcinoma. TCRdb keeps only in-frame clones here, not all; method: immunoSEQ multiplex PCR. The data hold about 140,000 clones, with 75% to 90% observed a single time. The sample's time point: blood 4 weeks post-SBRT, at nephrectomy. Noted treatment: 15 Gy SBRT to primary tumor, nephrectomy 4 weeks later. This sample comprised blood, obtained from a patient whose treatment included radiotherapy and nephrectomy. These TCRs come from a woman aged 50 to 65 with renal cell carcinoma.

This clone was observed a single time. The V and J genes are TRBV10-3 and TRBJ2-3, with a weak D call TRBD2 (5 bases). The germline V gene encodes CDR1 ENHRY and CDR2 SYGVKD. CDR3 size: 14 residues. The V gene lost 0 bases and the J gene lost 4 bases, with 8 bases spanning the gap. The CDR3 DNA reads TGTGCCATCAGTGAGTCGAGGGCCCCAGATACGCAGTATTTT. Residues: CAISESRAPDTQYF.

The chain recombines TRBV4-1 with TRBJ1-4, with TRBD1 identical over 9 bases. Germline values: CDR1 MGHRA, CDR2 YSYEKL. Trimming at V came to 4 bases and at J to 8 bases, leaving 8 bases not matched to a gene. The CDR3 totals 15 residues. CDR3: CASSPTGQGQEKLFF. The CDR3 region has the DNA TGCGCCAGCAGCCCTACAGGACAGGGGCAGGAAAAACTGTTTTTT.

The chain links TRBV9 to TRBJ2-5; tentative D call: TRBD2 (6 bases). V was cut by 3 bases and J by 0 bases, with 12 bases left in between. Germline V CDR1 and CDR2: SGDLS, YYNGEE. The CDR3 spans 15 residues. CDR3 loop: CASSGRDPYQETQYF. CDR3 nucleotides: TGTGCCAGCAGCGGGCGGGACCCGTACCAAGAGACCCAGTACTTC. The entire variable domain, with the rest obtained from reference TRBV9 and TRBJ2-5, is as follows: DSGVTQTPKHLITATGQRVTLRCSPRSGDLSVYWYQQSLDQGLQFLIQYYNGEERAKGNILERFSAQQFPDLHSELNLSSLELGDSALYFCASSGRDPYQETQYFGPGTRLLVL.

This chain joins TRBV6-5 and TRBJ1-2; D is uncertain. V lost 6 bases to trimming and J lost 7 bases, with 12 bases between them. Germline loops: CDR1 MNHEY, CDR2 SVGAGI. The CDR3 loop spans 12 amino acids. The CDR3 reads CASSNAGGGYTF. DNA for the CDR3: TGTGCCAGCAGCAATGCGGGTGGTGGCTACACCTTC.

V and J are TRBV27 and TRBJ1-5; TRBD1 is a possible D gene (5 bases). The CDR3 has 15 amino acids. Germline V gene lookup returns CDR1 MNHEY and CDR2 SMNVEV (reference sequence). V dropped 7 bases and J dropped 5 bases, with 18 bases sitting between them. CDR3 sequence: CASTYRDEGYQPQHF. The CDR3, as DNA: TGTGCCAGCACCTACCGGGACGAAGGTTATCAGCCCCAGCATTTT.

This CDR3 reads CASTRRQGDEQYF. DNA of the CDR3: TGCGCCAGCACCCGACGACAGGGTGACGAGCAGTACTTC. V and J are TRBV5-1 and TRBJ2-7; 7 bases map to TRBD1. This CDR3 region has 13 residues. V was clipped by 6 bases and J by 5 bases; unmatched bases: 8. Per the germline V gene, CDR1 is SGHRS and CDR2 is YFSETQ.

This chain joins TRBV7-2 and TRBJ2-1; a weak D match, TRBD1 (7 bases). This CDR3 is built from 16 residues. Germline CDR1 reads SGHTA; CDR2 reads FQGNSA. The V end lost 1 base, the J end lost 3 bases, and 13 bases lay between the germline ends. The CDR3 DNA follows: TGTGCCAGCAGCTTAGGTTCAGGGGGGAACTACAATGAGCAGTTCTTC. Protein product: CASSLGSGGNYNEQFF.